The 8 T cell receptor beta chains below come from one sample, sequenced in a study of CD8+CD57+ T cells in acquired aplastic anemia. The use of genomic DNA as template underpinned the TCR beta VDJ and CDR3 profiling. TCRdb reprocessed the reads with MiXCR, giving one entry per CDR3 protein. The sample gives 150,000 to 200,000 distinct CDR3 sequences, less than 65% of which show up once; about 45% is in the top ten. What was sequenced was sorted CD4+, CD8+, or CD8+CD57+ T cells (not recorded which) from PBMCs. The receptors were sampled from a human donor with severe aplastic anemia or a healthy control (not recorded which).

The V and J genes are TRBV12-3 or TRBV12-4 and TRBJ1-6; 10 nucleotides agree with TRBD1. The CDR3 consists of 14 residues. V was pared by 7 bases and J by 10 bases, with 7 bases of the junction left unmatched. The CDR3 protein is CASKTGTGVSPLHF. CDR3 DNA sequence: TGTGCCAGCAAAACCGGGACAGGGGTATCACCCCTCCACTTT.

Comments on this clonotype: A much larger clone lies a single base off, so this may be a read error. This chain uses TRBV20-1 with TRBJ2-2; the D gene could be TRBD1 or TRBD2 (5 bases each). V lost 3 bases and J lost 6, with 11 bases in between. CDR3 length: 13 residues. Germline CDR1 reads DFQATT; CDR2 reads SNEGSKA (reference sequence). As DNA, the CDR3 is TGCAGTGCTAGGTTAGGGGACGCCGGGGAGCTGTTTTTT. Amino acids: CSARLGDAGELFF.

There are a few counts of this clonotype. This chain uses TRBV10-1 with TRBJ1-2; no definite D call. Germline assignment: CDR1 WNHNN and CDR2 SYGVQD (reference sequence). The CDR3 has 13 residues. V was clipped by 1 base and J by 2 bases, with 5 bases between them. For the CDR3, the DNA is TGCGCCAGCAGTGAGTACAGAAACTATGGCTACACCTTC. It codes for CASSEYRNYGYTF.

The J gene is TRBJ2-5, the V gene TRBV20-1; D is undetermined. V lost 3 bases and J 2 bases, leaving 7 bases between the germline ends. This CDR3 region has 12 residues. Germline V CDR1 and CDR2: DFQATT, SNEGSKA (reference sequence). Here the CDR3 reads CSASLGQETQYF. The CDR3 DNA reads as TGCAGTGCTAGTCTGGGGCAAGAGACCCAGTACTTC.

The rearrangement links TRBV7-3 to TRBJ2-5, with D possibly being TRBD2 (6 bases). This CDR3 has 13 amino acids. Trimming removed 6 bases from V and 5 bases from J, with 13 bases in between. Germline-derived CDR1 and CDR2 are SGHTA and FQGTGA. The CDR3 DNA is TGTGCCAGCAGTTATGGAGGGAGGGAGACCCAGTACTTC. This sequence encodes CASSYGGRETQYF.

The rearrangement uses TRBV10-3 and TRBJ2-3; D is uncertain. The CDR3 is made up of 14 amino acids. CDR1 ENHRY and CDR2 SYGVKD come from the germline V gene. The V and J ends lost 8 bases and 4 bases respectively, with 16 bases between them. CDR3 DNA sequence: TGTGCCATCCAATACGGGTTAGGTTCAGATACGCAGTATTTT. Its translation is CAIQYGLGSDTQYF.

The chain has TRBV2 and TRBJ2-7; 10 bases are shared with TRBD2. V trimming: 5 bases; J trimming: 3 bases; junction bases outside the gene matches: 10. Germline CDR1 SNHLY, CDR2 FYNNEI. The length of the CDR3 is 16 residues. CDR3 loop: CASSPLAGERNYEQYF. In DNA form, the CDR3 reads TGTGCCAGCAGTCCCCTAGCGGGAGAACGGAACTACGAGCAGTACTTC.

This clonotype was observed a single time. V is TRBV14 and J is TRBJ2-2; 9 bases line up with TRBD1. This CDR3 has 17 residues. CDR1 SGHDN and CDR2 FVKESK come from the germline V gene. V was pared by 1 base and J by 5 bases, with 8 bases of the junction left unmatched. CDR3 in amino acids: CASSQVPGQGGTGELFF. The CDR3 DNA sequence: TGTGCCAGCAGCCAAGTACCGGGACAGGGAGGGACCGGGGAGCTGTTTTTT.